The 18 T cell receptor beta chains in this list originate from one sample, sequenced in a study of regulatory T cells in long-lasting Graves disease. Library construction for TCR beta used iRepertoire HTBI primers and Arm-PCR of CDR3 regions. TCRdb re-analysed the multiplex PCR reads in MiXCR, keeping a single row per CDR3 protein. The sample gives fewer than 650,000 distinct CDR3 sequences, 16% of which show up once; 18% is in the top ten. As to time point: newly diagnosed GD, antithyroid drugs for less than 3 months. Scientists built the TCR library using RNA that was extracted from PBMCs. These data also formed part of another study, on T cells in Graves' hyperthyroidism and ophthalmopathy.

This material consisted of peripheral blood mononuclear cells (PBMCs), taken at new diagnosis, from a patient treated with antithyroid drugs. The receptor set was obtained from a woman in her twenties or thirties with Graves disease.

This clonotype was picked up many times. The chain recombines TRBV6-1 with TRBJ2-6; a possible D gene is TRBD2 (6 bases). From germline, CDR1 is MNHNS and CDR2 SASEGT. CDR3 size: 16 residues. Trimming left V 1 base short and J 0 bases short, with 7 bases between. DNA of the CDR3: TGTGCCAGCAGTGAAGGCGGGGACTCTGGGGCCAACGTCCTGACTTTC. Protein: CASSEGGDSGANVLTF.

As for this clonotype: A read error is possible here, since a much larger clone lies one base away. The chain recombines TRBV27 with TRBJ1-5; 7 positions match TRBD1. Germline CDR1 and CDR2: MNHEY and SMNVEV (reference sequence). The junction had 10 bases not matched to a gene; V was cut back by 3 bases and J by 5 bases. The CDR3 extends over 16 amino acids. The CDR3 is CASSLRKTGLDQPQHF. CDR3 nucleotide sequence: TGTGCCAGCAGTTTGCGCAAGACAGGGCTTGATCAGCCCCAGCATTTT.

As regards this clonotype: Its ends do not fully match the called genes, so a read error is possible. The V call is TRBV19, the J call TRBJ2-3, with 10 bases identical to TRBD2. Germline V gene data show CDR1 as LNHDA and CDR2 as SQIVND (reference sequence). The CDR3 has 17 amino acids. CDR3 residues: CASSTRSSGSWTGTQYF. Here the CDR3 DNA reads TGTGCCAGTAGTACGCGTTCTAGCGGGAGTTGGACAGGTACGCAGTATTTT.

Regarding this clonotype: At one end the junction does not follow the germline gene, possibly because of a read error. The rearrangement uses TRBV3-1 and TRBJ2-3, with D perhaps matching TRBD1 or TRBD2 (6 bases each). This CDR3 is 16 amino acids long. Germline V lookup: CDR1 LGHDT, CDR2 YNNKEL (reference sequence). The CDR3 protein is CARSQDQGGSTDTQYF. Written as DNA, the CDR3 is TGTGCCAGGAGCCAAGATCAAGGGGGGAGCACAGATACGCAGTATTTT.

There are a few counts of this clonotype. The V and J genes are TRBV5-1 and TRBJ2-3; 14 bases are a match to TRBD2. The CDR3 contains 17 residues. The V segment lost 4 bases and the J segment 1 base; nucleotides outside the gene matches: 5. Per the germline V gene, CDR1 is SGHRS and CDR2 is YFSETQ. The CDR3 nucleotides are TGCGCCAGCAGCCCGGGACTAGCGGGAGATGGCACAGATACGCAGTATTTT. This translates into CASSPGLAGDGTDTQYF.

The genes are TRBV5-5 and TRBJ1-5; 8 bases match TRBD1. V gave up 3 bases and J gave up 5 bases; unmatched junction bases: 7. The CDR3 has 15 residues. CDR1 is SGHKS and CDR2 is YYEKEE in the germline V gene (reference sequence). The CDR3 sequence is CASSYAGQGHQPQHF. The CDR3 nucleotides read TGTGCCAGCAGCTATGCCGGACAGGGACATCAGCCCCAGCATTTT. The full variable domain, its missing parts supplied by reference TRBV5-5 and TRBJ1-5, is DAGVTQSPTHLIKTRGQQVTLRCSPISGHKSVSWYQQVLGQGPQFIFQYYEKEERGRGNFPDRFSARQFPNYSSELNVNALLLGDSALYLCASSYAGQGHQPQHFGDGTRLSIL.

This clonotype has more than one count but fewer than ten. This sequence joins TRBV18 and TRBJ1-1; unclear D gene. The CDR3 runs 13 residues. V was trimmed by 4 bases and J by 4 bases, leaving 10 bases between them. Germline V gives CDR1 KGHSH, CDR2 LQKENI. CDR3 residues: CASSLDEPTEAFF. The CDR3 DNA reads TGTGCCAGCTCACTAGACGAGCCCACTGAAGCTTTCTTT.

The rearrangement links TRBV28 to TRBJ2-7, with a weak D call TRBD2 (6 bases). CDR1 MDHEN and CDR2 SYDVKM come from the germline V gene. Trimming cost V 5 bases and J 2 bases, with 19 bases left between them. The CDR3 runs 16 residues. CDR3 DNA sequence: TGTGCCAGCAGTCCCCTTATGACGGGAGCGACCTACGAGCAGTACTTC. Amino acids: CASSPLMTGATYEQYF. Full variable domain (remainder filled in from reference TRBV28 and TRBJ2-7): DVKVTQSSRYLVKRTGEKVFLECVQDMDHENMFWYRQDPGLGLRLIYFSYDVKMKEKGDIPEGYSVSREKKERFSLILESASTNQTSMYLCASSPLMTGATYEQYFGPGTRLTVT.

The chain has TRBV20-1 and TRBJ1-6; 7 bases are shared with TRBD1. The germline gives CDR1 DFQATT, CDR2 SNEGSKA (reference sequence). The ends lost 1 base at V and 0 bases at J; junction bases unmatched: 0. CDR3 size: 15 residues. CDR3 in amino acids: CSARGQGSYNSPLHF. CDR3 coding DNA: TGCAGTGCTAGAGGACAGGGCTCCTATAATTCACCCCTCCACTTT.

This chain uses TRBV18 with TRBJ1-1; TRBD1 aligns across 7 bases. Germline V gene data show CDR1 as KGHSH and CDR2 as LQKENI. The CDR3 loop spans 17 amino acids. Losses at the gene ends were 5 bases for V and 4 bases for J; bases not matched to a gene: 16. The CDR3 loop reads CASSSIGPGGGGTEAFF. The CDR3 nucleotides read TGTGCCAGCTCATCTATCGGGCCAGGGGGGGGAGGCACTGAAGCTTTCTTT.

This clonotype occurred many times. This chain joins TRBV18 and TRBJ1-1, with TRBD1 as a possible D gene (5 bases). V was trimmed by 6 bases and J by 3 bases, leaving 11 bases between them. The CDR3 is made up of 13 amino acids. Germline V gene sequence: CDR1 KGHSH, CDR2 LQKENI. The DNA for the CDR3 is TGTGCCAGCTCCCACGGGGGAGACACTGAAGCTTTCTTT. It is translated as CASSHGGDTEAFF.

This clonotype was detected ten times or more. V gene TRBV11-2 combines with J gene TRBJ2-7, with TRBD1 as a possible D gene (5 bases). The germline V and J ends were trimmed by 1 base and 2 bases, with 12 bases remaining between them. This CDR3 spans 15 amino acids. Germline V lookup: CDR1 SGHAT, CDR2 FQNNGV. The CDR3 DNA follows: TGTGCCAGCAGCTTAGTCCAGGGTCAGACCTACGAGCAGTACTTC. It specifies CASSLVQGQTYEQYF.

This clonotype was observed a handful of times. The J gene is TRBJ2-1, the V gene TRBV13; 8 bases fit TRBD2. CDR3 length: 14 amino acids. Germline values: CDR1 PRHDT, CDR2 FYEKMQ (reference sequence). Unmatched junction bases numbered 4, after V lost 4 bases and J lost 5 bases. CDR3 sequence reads: CASSSGLANNEQFF. The CDR3 region has the DNA TGTGCCAGCAGCTCCGGACTAGCCAACAATGAGCAGTTCTTC.

Only one count was recorded for this clonotype. This may be a read error: a much more frequent sequence differs by one nucleotide. The rearrangement joins TRBV3-1 to TRBJ1-2; TRBD1 matches 7 bases. CDR3 length: 16 amino acids. V lost 4 bases to trimming and J lost 0 bases; unmatched junction nucleotides: 8. Per the germline V gene, CDR1 is LGHDT and CDR2 is YNNKEL (reference sequence). The CDR3 DNA reads as TGTGCCAGCAGCCGAGGGGACAGACGGGCTAACTATGGCTACACCTTC. This gives the protein CASSRGDRRANYGYTF.

This clonotype was counted only a few times. This chain joins TRBV30 and TRBJ2-7; perhaps TRBD2 as D (6 bases). Germline CDR1 reads GTSNPN; CDR2 reads SVGIG (reference sequence). V was trimmed by 0 bases and J by 0 bases, leaving 9 bases between them. The CDR3 consists of 14 residues. The CDR3, as DNA: TGTGCCTGGAGTGTAAATAGCGGCTCCTACGAGCAGTACTTC. It yields the protein CAWSVNSGSYEQYF.

This clonotype was counted a few times. The J gene is TRBJ2-5, the V gene TRBV7-2; no clear D gene. Per the germline V gene, CDR1 is SGHTA and CDR2 is FQGNSA. This CDR3 has 11 amino acids. V lost 6 bases, J lost 8 bases, and 10 bases lay in between. The CDR3 DNA reads TGTGCCAGCAGAATAGGAGAAACCCAGTACTTC. Encoded protein: CASRIGETQYF.

This clonotype showed up many times. CDR3 region: CASSQETGVVTEAFF. CDR3 in DNA: TGTGCCAGCAGCCAAGAGACAGGGGTTGTCACTGAAGCTTTCTTT. The chain recombines TRBV14 with TRBJ1-1, with 8 nucleotides matching TRBD1. The CDR3 runs 15 residues. Germline V gives CDR1 SGHDN, CDR2 FVKESK. Trimming removed 0 bases from V and 4 bases from J; junction bases left unmatched: 4.

The chain carries TRBV20-1 and TRBJ2-7; possible D gene TRBD1, 5 bases. Germline lookup yields CDR1 DFQATT and CDR2 SNEGSKA (reference sequence). This CDR3 contains 13 residues. Trimming shortened V by 1 base and J by 3 bases, and 10 bases separated the two germline ends. The CDR3 nucleotides read TGCAGTGCTAGAGGGTCAGGGATCTACGAGCAGTACTTC. It encodes CSARGSGIYEQYF.